Following are 27 T cell receptor beta chains from one sample sequenced in a study of blood T cell repertoires in COVID-19. Profiled with immunoSEQ multiplex PCR; TCRdb holds only in-frame clones, not every one. The repertoire consists of 240,000 or so clones, with approximately 82% occurring once and the leading ten covering 3.4%. Specimen: peripheral blood. These receptors all stem from a woman aged 18 to 35 with acute or convalescent COVID-19.

The chain joins TRBV11-2 to TRBJ1-1; the D is unclear. Germline loops: CDR1 SGHAT, CDR2 FQNNGV. V gave up 7 bases and J gave up 8 bases, with 20 bases separating them. This CDR3 is built from 14 residues. The CDR3 spells CASTLGLWSKEAFF. CDR3 in DNA: TGTGCCAGCACCCTCGGGTTATGGTCCAAAGAAGCTTTCTTT.

This clone was detected only once. For the CDR3, the DNA is TGTGCCACCAGCAGGGACATCCGCCCGGGTGGAAACACCATATATTTT. Its protein product is CATSRDIRPGGNTIYF. The V and J genes are TRBV15 and TRBJ1-3; maybe TRBD1 (5 bases). The CDR3 spans 16 residues. V lost 3 bases to trimming and J lost 3 bases, with 15 bases between them. Germline V gene data show CDR1 as LNHNV and CDR2 as YYDKDF (reference sequence).

The chain combines TRBV19 with TRBJ2-1; unclear D gene. The germline V gene encodes CDR1 LNHDA and CDR2 SQIVND (reference sequence). The V end lost 4 bases, the J end lost 0 bases, and 4 bases lay between the germline ends. There are 13 residues in the CDR3. The DNA for the CDR3 is TGTGCCAGTAGTACGAGCTCCTACAATGAGCAGTTCTTC. It translates to CASSTSSYNEQFF.

This clone was detected only once. The V call is TRBV13, the J call TRBJ2-7, with TRBD1 as a possible D gene (6 bases). The V end lost 5 bases, the J end lost 6 bases, and 8 bases lay between the germline ends. This CDR3 is built from 11 residues. Germline loops: CDR1 PRHDT, CDR2 FYEKMQ (reference sequence). DNA of the CDR3: TGTGCCAGCAGCAGGGGGAGCGAGCAGTACTTC. Its translation: CASSRGSEQYF.

The rearrangement uses TRBV7-6 and TRBJ2-3; TRBD2 agrees at 9 bases. Germline-derived CDR1 and CDR2 are SGHVS and FNYEAQ. The length of the CDR3 is 14 residues. With V trimmed by 5 bases and J by 5 bases, 5 bases remained unmatched. The CDR3 coding sequence is TGTGCCAGCAGCCCCGGACTAGCGTTAGATACGCAGTATTTT. As protein: CASSPGLALDTQYF. The full variable domain, in which reference TRBV7-6 and TRBJ2-3 provide the parts outside the CDR3, is GAGVSQSPRYKVTKRGQDVALRCDPISGHVSLYWYRQALGQGPEFLTYFNYEAQQDKSGLPNDRFSAERPEGSISTLTIQRTEQRDSAMYRCASSPGLALDTQYFGPGTRLTVL.

The chain has TRBV6-2 or TRBV6-3 and TRBJ2-7, with D uncertain. The germline CDR1 and CDR2 sequences are MNHEY and SVGEGT. This CDR3 contains 15 residues. Trimming shortened V by 4 bases and J by 5 bases, and 18 bases separated the two germline ends. CDR3 amino acids: CASSSIATVLNEQYF. As DNA, the CDR3 is TGTGCCAGCAGTTCCATAGCAACCGTCTTGAACGAGCAGTACTTC.

The gene calls are TRBV4-3 and TRBJ2-5, with D tentatively TRBD1 (5 bases). The V end was cut by 0 bases, the J end by 2 bases, with 10 bases between. The CDR3 consists of 15 residues. Per germline, CDR1 LGHNA and CDR2 YSLEER. The CDR3: CASSQDIGQQETQYF. The CDR3 DNA reads TGCGCCAGCAGCCAAGATATAGGACAACAAGAGACCCAGTACTTC.

The rearrangement links TRBV2 to TRBJ2-4; weak D call: TRBD1 (5 bases). The ends were cut back, 6 bases at V and 0 bases at J, with 12 bases in the middle. Germline V gene lookup returns CDR1 SNHLY and CDR2 FYNNEI. The CDR3 is made up of 15 amino acids. The CDR3: CASRDNWLAKNIQYF. CDR3 coding DNA: TGTGCCAGCAGGGACAACTGGTTAGCCAAAAACATTCAGTACTTC.

V gene TRBV6-1 combines with J gene TRBJ2-3, with unresolved D. The length of the CDR3 is 15 residues. CDR1 is MNHNS, CDR2 SASEGT, per germline. V lost 0 bases and J lost 2, with 9 bases in between. The CDR3 nucleotides are TGTGCCAGCAGTGAAGCCCTGCAGGTCACAGATACGCAGTATTTT. Translation gives CASSEALQVTDTQYF.

The chain is built from TRBV5-1 and TRBJ2-5, with D possibly matching TRBD2 (6 bases). The germline V gene has CDR1 SGHRS and CDR2 YFSETQ. V was cut by 0 bases and J by 2 bases, with 11 bases left in between. CDR3 size: 15 residues. The CDR3 DNA reads as TGCGCCAGCAGCTTGGGGGCTAGCGATCAAGAGACCCAGTACTTC. Translation gives CASSLGASDQETQYF.

In this sample, this clone turned up once. This rearrangement joins TRBV6-5 to TRBJ2-7, with D uncertain. This CDR3 has 14 amino acids. V was pared by 5 bases and J by 3 bases, with 14 bases between. In germline, CDR1 is MNHEY, CDR2 SVGAGI. The CDR3 protein is CASSPYDLDYEQYF. The CDR3 region has the DNA TGTGCCAGCAGTCCTTACGACTTGGACTACGAGCAGTACTTC.

This chain joins TRBV7-3 and TRBJ2-3, with TRBD2 as a possible D gene (6 bases). Trimming cost V 1 base and J 10 bases, with 21 bases left between them. The CDR3 is 16 residues long. The germline V gene encodes CDR1 SGHTA and CDR2 FQGTGA. The CDR3 DNA is TGTGCCAGCAGCTTAAGGGTCGGGAGCCCCATTTCCGCGCAGTATTTT. This translates into CASSLRVGSPISAQYF.

The CDR3 nucleotides are TGCAGCGTTGAAGGTTCGGCGGTGGGCTCCTACAATGAGCAGTTCTTC. Translated, it gives CSVEGSAVGSYNEQFF. The chain carries TRBV29-1 and TRBJ2-1; D is unresolved. Germline V gene data show CDR1 as SQVTM and CDR2 as ANQGSEA. V lost 1 base, J lost 0 bases, and 13 bases lay in between. This CDR3 has 16 amino acids.

The V and J genes are TRBV5-1 and TRBJ2-1; 8 bases align to TRBD2. The germline CDR1 and CDR2 sequences are SGHRS and YFSETQ. Germline trimming cut 4 bases from V and 10 bases from J; bases unmatched to any gene: 25. The CDR3 consists of 19 residues. This CDR3 is CASSPAVGQSGRPTGEQFF. The CDR3 nucleotides read TGCGCCAGCAGCCCGGCGGTGGGGCAAAGCGGGAGACCTACAGGGGAGCAGTTCTTC.

The chain uses TRBV27 and TRBJ1-1; D is uncertain. The CDR3 totals 14 residues. Germline CDR1 MNHEY, CDR2 SMNVEV (reference sequence). The V end was cut by 1 base, the J end by 7 bases, with 13 bases between. CDR3 region: CASSLLSAGHEAFF. In nucleotides, the CDR3 is TGTGCCAGCAGTTTATTGTCTGCTGGGCATGAAGCTTTCTTT.

This clone was observed a single time. The rearrangement uses TRBV28 and TRBJ2-1; 9 bases are a match to TRBD2. The CDR3 sequence is 17 residues long. V lost 6 bases, J lost 2 bases, and 11 bases stayed unmatched. In germline, CDR1 is MDHEN, CDR2 SYDVKM. CDR3 sequence: CASSEAAGGPPYNEQFF. CDR3 sequence (DNA): TGTGCCAGCAGCGAGGCGGCGGGAGGGCCGCCCTACAATGAGCAGTTCTTC.

The chain has TRBV18 and TRBJ1-1; D unresolved. Trimming took off 4 bases at V and 0 bases at J, with 9 bases between the two ends. Germline CDR1 and CDR2: KGHSH and LQKENI. The CDR3 runs to 14 residues. CDR3 sequence reads: CASSRGQMNTEAFF. The CDR3 DNA sequence: TGTGCCAGCTCACGAGGGCAGATGAACACTGAAGCTTTCTTT.

The V call is TRBV20-1, the J call TRBJ1-2; TRBD1 is a possible D gene (5 bases). The germline V gene has CDR1 DFQATT and CDR2 SNEGSKA (reference sequence). Trimming cost V 8 bases and J 2 bases, with 9 bases left between them. CDR3 length: 11 residues. The chain's CDR3 is CSTPGNYGYTF. The CDR3 DNA follows: TGCAGTACCCCAGGGAACTATGGCTACACCTTC.

The chain recombines TRBV3-1 (or the pseudogene TRBV3-2) with TRBJ1-3, with TRBD1 as a possible D gene (5 bases). The germline CDR1 and CDR2 sequences are LGHDT and YNNKEL (reference sequence). The V and J ends lost 0 bases and 2 bases respectively, with 14 bases between them. The CDR3 totals 17 residues. CDR3 region: CASSQDRVLLAGNTIYF. Written as DNA, the CDR3 is TGTGCCAGCAGCCAAGACAGGGTTCTGTTGGCTGGAAACACCATATATTTT.

This clone has only one observation. The chain is built from TRBV7-2 and TRBJ1-1; 9 bases line up with TRBD1. Per the germline V gene, CDR1 is SGHTA and CDR2 is FQGNSA. Trimming cost V 3 bases and J 10 bases; bases outside gene matches: 9. CDR3 length: 14 residues. The CDR3 DNA reads as TGTGCCAGCAGCTTCGGAGGACAGGGGAAGGTAGCTTTCTTT. Protein product: CASSFGGQGKVAFF. Filled out from reference TRBV7-2 and TRBJ1-1, the complete variable domain reads GAGVSQSPSNKVTEKGKDVELRCDPISGHTALYWYRQSLGQGLEFLIYFQGNSAPDKSGLPSDRFSAERTGGSVSTLTIQRTQQEDSAVYLCASSFGGQGKVAFFGQGTRLTVV.

This chain connects TRBV6-2 or TRBV6-3 to TRBJ2-7, with 9 bases aligning to TRBD1. V dropped 4 bases and J dropped 2; count of bases not matched to a gene: 6. There are 15 residues in the CDR3. Germline CDR1 reads MNHEY; CDR2 reads SVGEGT. The CDR3 sequence: CASSWGTGLTYEQYF. The CDR3 DNA is TGTGCCAGCAGTTGGGGGACAGGGTTAACCTACGAGCAGTACTTC.

Here the CDR3 reads CAWSPWGLGTDTQYF. DNA of the CDR3: TGTGCCTGGAGTCCCTGGGGGCTTGGAACAGATACGCAGTATTTT. V and J are TRBV30 and TRBJ2-3; possible D gene TRBD1, 6 bases. Germline CDR1 reads GTSNPN; CDR2 reads SVGIG (reference sequence). V gave up 2 bases and J gave up 3 bases, with 15 bases separating them. The CDR3 is 15 amino acids.

This clone was detected once. The rearrangement joins TRBV10-3 to TRBJ2-7, with 9 bases matching TRBD1. With 8 bases clipped from V and 6 bases from J, the junction kept 11 bases outside the gene matches. There are 14 residues in the CDR3. Per the germline V gene, CDR1 is ENHRY and CDR2 is SYGVKD. The CDR3 nucleotides are TGTGCCATCCTAGGGGACAGGGATTTTAGCGAGCAGTACTTC. As protein: CAILGDRDFSEQYF.

The rearrangement joins TRBV10-1 to TRBJ2-5, with 13 bases matching TRBD2. CDR3 length: 15 residues. V trimming: 3 bases; J trimming: 5 bases; junction bases outside the gene matches: 3. CDR1 and CDR2 from the germline V gene are WNHNN and SYGVQD (reference sequence). In DNA form, the CDR3 reads TGCGCCAGCAGTGAAGTGACTAGCGGGAGGGAGACCCAGTACTTC. Its protein is CASSEVTSGRETQYF.

The V call is TRBV10-2, the J call TRBJ2-3, with D possibly TRBD2 on 5 matching bases. CDR1 and CDR2 from the germline V gene are WSHSY and SAAADI. This CDR3 comprises 15 residues. Trimming took 5 bases from V and 0 from J, leaving 12 bases between them. The CDR3 DNA follows: TGCGCCAGCAGTCACAGCGGAGAAAGCACAGATACGCAGTATTTT. It yields the protein CASSHSGESTDTQYF.

This rearrangement joins TRBV11-2 to TRBJ2-7, with 11 bases lining up with TRBD1. Germline CDR1 SGHAT, CDR2 FQNNGV. V was pared by 1 base and J by 4 bases, with 6 bases of the junction left unmatched. CDR3 length: 16 amino acids. The CDR3, as DNA: TGTGCCAGCAGCTTAGCGCGGGGACAGGGGGTATACGAGCAGTACTTC. This translates into CASSLARGQGVYEQYF.

The chain uses TRBV18 and TRBJ1-1; weak D call: TRBD1 (5 bases). The germline CDR1 and CDR2 sequences are KGHSH and LQKENI. V gave up 6 bases and J gave up 4 bases, with 21 bases separating them. The CDR3 sequence is 16 residues long. CDR3 residues: CASSFSRGAGFTEAFF. The CDR3 region has the DNA TGTGCCAGCTCCTTCTCGCGGGGCGCGGGTTTCACTGAAGCTTTCTTT.